A single T cell receptor beta chain is shown here with its context. Its specificity is unknown. This specimen belongs to a study of long-term antiretroviral therapy in people with HIV. Study-wide findings and caveats: Diversity measured after ART increased yet remained under transplant donor controls. Before ART, certain clones expanded, and these dominated the repertoire at all time points. ART adherence, viral resistance and therapy changes were not recorded. Blood dates from 2004 to 2017, possibly under older ART regimens.

At survey level, the immunoSEQ assay was run in its v3.0 version. Sequencing was performed with immunoSEQ multiplex PCR; in TCRdb, only in-frame clones are kept and a portion is missing. The sample carries 20,000 or so clones, around 78% recorded once. Germline loops: CDR1 LNHDA, CDR2 SQIVND (reference sequence). V dropped 11 bases and J dropped 5 bases, with 19 bases sitting between them. The CDR3 is 14 amino acids. The clonotype comes from a man aged 45-65 years with HIV. V is TRBV19 and J is TRBJ2-1; either TRBD1 or TRBD2 may supply D (6 bases each). The sequencing here drew on unsorted PBMCs, taken 2.2 years after starting antiretroviral therapy. CDR3 sequence (DNA): TGTGCCGGGCTAAGGGGGGCGGAGGACAATGAGCAGTTCTTC. Translation gives CAGLRGAEDNEQFF.